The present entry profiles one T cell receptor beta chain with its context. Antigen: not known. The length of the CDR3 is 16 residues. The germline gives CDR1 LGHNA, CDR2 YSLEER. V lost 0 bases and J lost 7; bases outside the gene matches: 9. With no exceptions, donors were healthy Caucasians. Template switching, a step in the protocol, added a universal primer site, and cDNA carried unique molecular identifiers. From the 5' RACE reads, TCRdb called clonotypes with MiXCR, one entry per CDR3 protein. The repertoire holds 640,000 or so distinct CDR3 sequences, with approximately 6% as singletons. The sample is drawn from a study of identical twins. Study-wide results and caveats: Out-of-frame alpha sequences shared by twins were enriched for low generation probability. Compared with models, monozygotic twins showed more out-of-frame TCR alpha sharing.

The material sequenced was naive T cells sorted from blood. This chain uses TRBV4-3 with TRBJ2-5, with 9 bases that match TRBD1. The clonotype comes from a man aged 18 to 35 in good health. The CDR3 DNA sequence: TGCGCCAGCAGCCAAGATAAGGACAGGGGTCTTTCGACCCAGTACTTC. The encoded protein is CASSQDKDRGLSTQYF.